The 22 T cell receptor beta chains listed next were all sequenced from one sample in a study of blood T cell repertoires in COVID-19. The repertoire was sequenced with immunoSEQ multiplex PCR; TCRdb's copy has only in-frame clones and lacks some. The table records roughly 240,000 clones, around 86% of them present only once. The sample comprised PBMCs or T cells enriched from blood (not recorded which). The receptors here all came from a woman between 45 and 60 years old who had recovered from COVID-19.

This clone was observed a few times. This chain uses TRBV19 with TRBJ2-7; TRBD1 aligns across 8 bases. V shed 1 base and J 5 bases; nucleotides not matched to a gene: 7. This CDR3 has 15 amino acids. From germline, CDR1 is LNHDA and CDR2 SQIVND (reference sequence). CDR3 amino acids: CASSIALDRANEQYF. The CDR3 DNA is TGTGCCAGTAGTATAGCCCTGGACAGGGCGAACGAGCAGTACTTC.

The chain links TRBV7-8 to TRBJ1-1; a weak D match, TRBD1 (5 bases). The CDR3 loop spans 15 amino acids. Germline V gives CDR1 SGHVS, CDR2 FQNEAQ. Trimming pared 0 bases from V and 5 bases from J, leaving 13 bases between. CDR3 region: CASSLAKGRRTEAFF. The CDR3 coding sequence is TGTGCCAGCAGCTTAGCGAAGGGGCGCCGGACTGAAGCTTTCTTT.

V gene TRBV9 combines with J gene TRBJ1-5, with TRBD1 identical over 8 bases. Germline CDR1 and CDR2: SGDLS and YYNGEE. The CDR3 consists of 15 residues. Trimming removed 4 bases from V and 9 bases from J; junction bases left unmatched: 12. CDR3 nucleotide sequence: TGTGCCAGCAGCATTGGCCGGGACAGGAGGCCGCCCCAGCATTTT. This sequence encodes CASSIGRDRRPPQHF.

The chain couples TRBV6-6 to TRBJ2-7, with D perhaps TRBD1 (6 bases). The V gene lost 2 bases and the J gene lost 0 bases, with 14 bases spanning the gap. CDR1 and CDR2 (germline): MNHNY, SVGAGI (reference sequence). The CDR3 contains 16 residues. The CDR3 nucleotides are TGTGCCAGCAGTTACCCCCGGGACACCTACTCCTACGAGCAGTACTTC. It translates to CASSYPRDTYSYEQYF.

This clone was recorded once. The gene calls are TRBV30 and TRBJ1-4; no clear D. Germline CDR1 reads GTSNPN; CDR2 reads SVGIG (reference sequence). This CDR3 comprises 16 residues. The ends were cut back, 0 bases at V and 3 bases at J, with 14 bases in the middle. The CDR3 nucleotides read TGTGCCTGGAGTGTTGGGCAGCTCATCGCTAATGAAAAACTGTTTTTT. It yields the protein CAWSVGQLIANEKLFF. The full variable domain, completed using reference TRBV30 and TRBJ1-4, is SQTIHQWPATLVQPVGSPLSLECTVEGTSNPNLYWYRQAAGRGLQLLFYSVGIGQISSEVPQNLSASRPQDRQFILSSKKLLLSDSGFYLCAWSVGQLIANEKLFFGSGTQLSVL.

This chain joins TRBV4-1 and TRBJ2-1; 11 bases match TRBD2. Losses at the gene ends were 7 bases for V and 9 bases for J; bases not matched to a gene: 8. Germline loops: CDR1 MGHRA, CDR2 YSYEKL. The length of the CDR3 is 14 residues. The CDR3 bases are TGCGCCAGCACTATAGCGGGGGGGCCGGGTGAGCAGTTCTTC. It encodes CASTIAGGPGEQFF.

The CDR3 sequence is CASRAGPILGEQYF. Here the CDR3 DNA reads TGTGCCAGCAGAGCGGGCCCTATATTGGGAGAGCAGTACTTC. The chain joins TRBV2 to TRBJ2-7; weak D call: TRBD2 (6 bases). Trimming removed 6 bases from V and 7 bases from J, with 19 bases in between. Germline V gene data show CDR1 as SNHLY and CDR2 as FYNNEI. This CDR3 has 14 amino acids.

This sequence joins TRBV2 and TRBJ2-1; 10 bases are a match to TRBD2. CDR1 is SNHLY and CDR2 is FYNNEI in the germline V gene. This CDR3 region has 15 residues. V shed 6 bases, J shed 1 base, and the junction held 3 bases outside the gene matches. The chain's CDR3 is CASRAAGGSYNEQFF. The CDR3 DNA sequence: TGTGCCAGCAGGGCAGCGGGGGGGTCCTACAATGAGCAGTTCTTC. The full variable domain, rest sourced from reference TRBV2 and TRBJ2-1, is EPEVTQTPSHQVTQMGQEVILRCVPISNHLYFYWYRQILGQKVEFLVSFYNNEISEKSEIFDDQFSVERPDGSNFTLKIRSTKLEDSAMYFCASRAAGGSYNEQFFGPGTRLTVL.

The chain uses TRBV12-3 or TRBV12-4 and TRBJ1-4, with D uncertain. The CDR3 is 13 amino acids. Trimming shortened V by 7 bases and J by 8 bases, and 14 bases separated the two germline ends. CDR3 amino acids: CASTPEGGEKLFF. The CDR3 DNA reads TGTGCCAGCACCCCGGAAGGCGGGGAAAAACTGTTTTTT.

The chain recombines TRBV11-2 with TRBJ1-3; TRBD1 aligns across 7 bases. The CDR3 is 16 amino acids. The ends lost 3 bases at V and 4 bases at J; junction bases unmatched: 9. Germline assignment: CDR1 SGHAT and CDR2 FQNNGV. CDR3 in amino acids: CASSLTKGQLGNTIYF. The CDR3 region has the DNA TGTGCCAGCAGCTTGACTAAGGGACAGCTGGGAAACACCATATATTTT.

The V and J genes are TRBV5-6 and TRBJ2-2; D is uncertain. Germline V CDR1 and CDR2: SGHDT, YYEEEE. V lost 6 bases and J 5 bases, leaving 11 bases between the germline ends. This CDR3 is built from 13 residues. The CDR3 sequence: CASIQAWTGELFF. The CDR3 DNA sequence: TGTGCCAGCATCCAGGCGTGGACCGGGGAGCTGTTTTTT.

This rearrangement joins TRBV7-9 to TRBJ2-1, with D perhaps matching TRBD1 (6 bases). Trimming took 6 bases from V and 5 from J, leaving 20 bases between them. Germline loops: CDR1 SEHNR, CDR2 FQNEAQ (reference sequence). The CDR3 consists of 16 residues. The CDR3 loop reads CASRARTVYSNNEQFF. DNA of the CDR3: TGTGCCAGCAGGGCCAGGACAGTTTATAGTAACAATGAGCAGTTCTTC.

This chain uses TRBV19 with TRBJ2-3, with D possibly matching TRBD2 (5 bases). Germline lookup yields CDR1 LNHDA and CDR2 SQIVND (reference sequence). The CDR3 is 16 residues long. Trimming took off 7 bases at V and 0 bases at J, with 17 bases between the two ends. The CDR3 here is CASTFGQRTSTDTQYF. The CDR3 DNA follows: TGTGCCAGTACCTTTGGCCAGCGGACTAGCACAGATACGCAGTATTTT.

The chain employs TRBV7-3 and TRBJ2-3, with TRBD2 matching over 9 bases. V lost 8 bases to trimming and J lost 0 bases; unmatched junction nucleotides: 3. Germline V CDR1 and CDR2: SGHTA, FQGTGA. The length of the CDR3 is 14 residues. As DNA, the CDR3 is TGTGCCAGCGGGAGCGGGAGGAGCACAGATACGCAGTATTTT. Its translation: CASGSGRSTDTQYF. The full variable domain, in which reference TRBV7-3 and TRBJ2-3 provide the parts outside the CDR3, is GAGVSQTPSNKVTEKGKYVELRCDPISGHTALYWYRQSLGQGPEFLIYFQGTGAADDSGLPNDRFFAVRPEGSVSTLKIQRTERGDSAVYLCASGSGRSTDTQYFGPGTRLTVL.

The rearrangement joins TRBV18 to TRBJ1-5; 9 nucleotides match TRBD1. The CDR3 is 15 residues long. Germline CDR1 reads KGHSH; CDR2 reads LQKENI. With V trimmed by 3 bases and J by 6 bases, 6 bases remained unmatched. Here the CDR3 reads CASSPTGTGIQPQHF. CDR3 DNA sequence: TGTGCCAGCTCACCTACCGGGACAGGGATTCAGCCCCAGCATTTT. Full variable domain (remainder filled in from reference TRBV18 and TRBJ1-5): NAGVMQNPRHLVRRRGQEARLRCSPMKGHSHVYWYRQLPEEGLKFMVYLQKENIIDESGMPKERFSAEFPKEGPSILRIQQVVRGDSAAYFCASSPTGTGIQPQHFGDGTRLSIL.

This clone was counted between two and nine times. This chain joins TRBV7-2 and TRBJ1-4, with D unclear. This CDR3 is 13 amino acids long. The V end lost 3 bases, the J end lost 8 bases, and 10 bases lay between the germline ends. The germline CDR1 and CDR2 sequences are SGHTA and FQGNSA. In DNA, the CDR3 is TGTGCCAGCAGCTTCACGGGAGACGAAAAACTGTTTTTT. Its protein product is CASSFTGDEKLFF.

The V gene is TRBV28, the J gene TRBJ2-5; D perhaps matches TRBD2 (6 bases). The germline V gene has CDR1 MDHEN and CDR2 SYDVKM. The germline V and J ends were trimmed by 5 bases and 2 bases, with 15 bases remaining between them. The CDR3 length is 15 residues. CDR3 sequence: CASSPPPGRQETQYF. As DNA, the CDR3 is TGTGCCAGCAGTCCCCCCCCAGGGAGGCAAGAGACCCAGTACTTC.

The chain employs TRBV5-5 and TRBJ2-4; the match to TRBD2 covers 12 bases. In germline, CDR1 is SGHKS, CDR2 YYEKEE (reference sequence). The CDR3 is 14 amino acids. V lost 4 bases to trimming and J lost 10 bases; unmatched junction nucleotides: 6. The CDR3 DNA reads as TGTGCCAGCAGCGAAGGACTAGCGGGATATATTCAGTACTTC. As protein: CASSEGLAGYIQYF.

The chain uses TRBV5-1 and TRBJ2-5, with 14 positions matching TRBD2. Germline trimming cut 4 bases from V and 5 bases from J; bases unmatched to any gene: 7. The V gene's germline CDR1 is SGHRS and CDR2 YFSETQ. This CDR3 spans 16 amino acids. CDR3 coding DNA: TGCGCCAGCAGCCCTGGACTAGCGGGGGGTGGGGAGACCCAGTACTTC. The encoded protein is CASSPGLAGGGETQYF.

In its sample, this clone was seen a few times. The CDR3: CAWSVGGKTQYF. As DNA, the CDR3 is TGTGCCTGGAGTGTAGGGGGAAAGACCCAGTACTTC. V usage is TRBV30 and J usage is TRBJ2-5; tentative D call: TRBD1 (6 bases). V dropped 0 bases and J dropped 6 bases, with 8 bases sitting between them. Germline loops: CDR1 GTSNPN, CDR2 SVGIG (reference sequence). The CDR3 has 12 residues.

The chain combines TRBV10-3 with TRBJ2-7; D is possibly TRBD1 (5 bases). With 4 bases removed from V and 2 bases from J, the gap between germline ends came to 12 bases. CDR3 length: 14 residues. The germline V gene encodes CDR1 ENHRY and CDR2 SYGVKD. The CDR3 nucleotides are TGTGCCATCAGTGGTCAGGGAACCCCCTACGAGCAGTACTTC. Translation gives CAISGQGTPYEQYF.

This clone was picked up one time. The chain employs TRBV7-9 and TRBJ2-1, with D hard to call. This CDR3 is built from 12 residues. Trimming pared 3 bases from V and 4 bases from J, leaving 4 bases between. Germline CDR1 reads SEHNR; CDR2 reads FQNEAQ (reference sequence). The DNA for the CDR3 is TGTGCCAGCAGCTTCTTGTACAATGAGCAGTTCTTC. Amino acid sequence: CASSFLYNEQFF. Looking up the rest from reference TRBV7-9 and TRBJ2-1 gives the full variable domain: DTGVSQNPRHKITKRGQNVTFRCDPISEHNRLYWYRQTLGQGPEFLTYFQNEAQLEKSRLLSDRFSAERPKGSFSTLEIQRTEQGDSAMYLCASSFLYNEQFFGPGTRLTVL.